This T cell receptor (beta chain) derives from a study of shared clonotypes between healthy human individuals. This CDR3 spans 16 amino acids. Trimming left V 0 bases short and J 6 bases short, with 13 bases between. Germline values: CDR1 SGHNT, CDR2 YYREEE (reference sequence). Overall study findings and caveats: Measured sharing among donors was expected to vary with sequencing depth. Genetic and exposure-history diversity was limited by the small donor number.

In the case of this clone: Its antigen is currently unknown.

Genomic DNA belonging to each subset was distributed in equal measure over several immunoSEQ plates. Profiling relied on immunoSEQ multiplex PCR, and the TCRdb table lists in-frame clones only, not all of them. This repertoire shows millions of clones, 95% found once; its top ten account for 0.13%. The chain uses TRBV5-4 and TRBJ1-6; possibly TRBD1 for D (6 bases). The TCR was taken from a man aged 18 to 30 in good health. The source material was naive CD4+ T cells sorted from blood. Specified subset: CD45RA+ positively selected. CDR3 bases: TGTGCCAGCAGCTTGGACAGTTCAGGGGCTAATTCACCCCTCCACTTT. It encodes CASSLDSSGANSPLHF.